This T cell receptor (beta chain) was sequenced during a study of T cells after yellow fever vaccination. This clonotype was detected a few times. This CDR3 contains 14 residues. With 3 bases removed from V and 9 bases from J, the gap between germline ends came to 15 bases. CDR1 is MGHRA and CDR2 is YSYEKL in the germline V gene. It was through 5'RACE template switching that TCR cDNA was made, with a universal primer site and UMIs added. One entry per CDR3 protein, called by TCRdb with MiXCR from the 5' RACE reads. Of some 240,000 distinct CDR3 sequences listed, around 5.3% are singletons. The TCR was taken from a man between 18 and 35 years old who received the YFV17D yellow fever vaccine. Sequenced material: CD4+ T cells sorted from PBMCs, taken on the day of the yellow fever booster vaccination. The chain combines TRBV4-1 with TRBJ1-5; D unresolved. The CDR3 DNA reads as TGCGCCAGCAGCCATGAGATGAGAGCCGGGCCCCAGCATTTT. Its protein is CASSHEMRAGPQHF.